The 4 T cell receptor beta chains reported below all come from one sample, sequenced in a study of cytomegalovirus exposure and HLA in healthy donors. Use of 60 Vbeta and 13 Jbeta primers characterized the PCR. Assay used: immunoSEQ multiplex PCR; TCRdb lists only in-frame clones, some missing. The table shows roughly 60,000 clones, with 70% to 85% occurring only once. The specimen was PBMCs. The receptors were sampled from a woman aged 40 to 49 in good health and CMV-seropositive.

The rearrangement uses TRBV11-2 and TRBJ1-5; no clear D gene. The length of the CDR3 is 16 residues. Trimming cost V 4 bases and J 6 bases, with 19 bases left between them. CDR1 is SGHAT, CDR2 FQNNGV, per germline. DNA for the CDR3: TGTGCCAGCAGCTCGTGGTTGGACTTGAGGATTCAGCCCCAGCATTTT. Protein product: CASSSWLDLRIQPQHF.

J is TRBJ1-1 and V is TRBV5-4; D gene unclear. The germline gives CDR1 SGHNT, CDR2 YYREEE (reference sequence). Trimming left V 1 base short and J 4 bases short, with 17 bases between. CDR3 length equals 16 residues. The CDR3 nucleotides are TGTGCCAGCAGCTTGTACGGGGAATGGGGTTCCACTGAAGCTTTCTTT. This translates into CASSLYGEWGSTEAFF.

CDR3 in amino acids: CASRYIGYTF. The CDR3 DNA reads TGTGCCAGCAGATATATTGGCTACACCTTC. The V gene is TRBV5-8, the J gene TRBJ1-2, with D unclear. With 5 bases removed from V and 7 bases from J, the gap between germline ends came to 6 bases. Germline assignment: CDR1 SGHTS and CDR2 YDEGEE. This CDR3 comprises 10 residues.

This clone was seen a few times. In the same sample, other DNA sequences code for this CDR3. The rearrangement links TRBV30 to TRBJ1-3, with 9 positions matching TRBD1. Per germline, CDR1 GTSNPN and CDR2 SVGIG (reference sequence). The CDR3 covers 16 residues. Losses at the gene ends were 0 bases for V and 0 bases for J; bases not matched to a gene: 3. The DNA of the CDR3 is TGTGCCTGGAGTGTACAGGGGGCCAGCTCTGGAAACACCATATATTTT. Protein product: CAWSVQGASSGNTIYF.